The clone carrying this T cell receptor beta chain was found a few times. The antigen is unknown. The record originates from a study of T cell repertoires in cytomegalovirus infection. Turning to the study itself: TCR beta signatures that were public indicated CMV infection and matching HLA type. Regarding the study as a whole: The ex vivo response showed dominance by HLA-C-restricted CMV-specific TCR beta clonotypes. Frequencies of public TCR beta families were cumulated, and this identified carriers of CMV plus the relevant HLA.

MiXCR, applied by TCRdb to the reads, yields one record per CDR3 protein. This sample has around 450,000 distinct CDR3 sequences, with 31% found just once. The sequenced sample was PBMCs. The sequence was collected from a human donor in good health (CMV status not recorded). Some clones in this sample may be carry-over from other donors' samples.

The CDR3 DNA reads TGTGCCAGCAGCTCACCCGCGAGCACAGATACGCAGTATTTT. As protein: CASSSPASTDTQYF. The chain uses TRBV7-9 and TRBJ2-3; D gene uncertain. Germline CDR1 SEHNR, CDR2 FQNEAQ (reference sequence). The ends were cut back, 4 bases at V and 0 bases at J, with 8 bases in the middle. The CDR3 sequence is 14 residues long.